The clone carrying this TCR beta chain has more than one count but fewer than ten. The antigen is undetermined. Expressed TCRB transcripts were sequenced after all isolated RNA was converted to cDNA. Here immunoSEQ multiplex PCR was the method, and the copy in TCRdb shows in-frame clones only, minus some. There are 810,000 or so clones in the sample; roughly a sixth occur only once, and around 0.02% lies in the top ten. Germline assignment: CDR1 SGDLS and CDR2 YYNGEE. V gave up 2 bases and J gave up 0 bases; unmatched junction bases: 12. This CDR3 comprises 19 residues. The record originates from a study of beta chain features in type 1 diabetes. Points from the study as a whole: A pattern of fewer insertions and more deletions at VDJ junctions was seen in type 1 diabetes patients.

The origin of this receptor is a woman aged 18-35 years in good health. Material: naive CD4+ T cells from blood. The chain employs TRBV9 and TRBJ1-5; 9 nucleotides align to TRBD1. The DNA for the CDR3 is TGTGCCAGCAGCGTTGGTGGGACAGGGACCTTATATAGCAATCAGCCCCAGCATTTT. It codes for CASSVGGTGTLYSNQPQHF.